The 31 T cell receptor beta chains below were found in one sample sequenced in a study of blood T cell repertoires in COVID-19. Assay: immunoSEQ multiplex PCR; the TCRdb copy retains only in-frame clones and omits some. The data hold tens of thousands of clones, with roughly four fifths observed a single time. Material for sequencing was peripheral blood. The source of these receptors is a woman of 80 years or more with acute or convalescent COVID-19.

The chain recombines TRBV10-3 with TRBJ1-2; possibly TRBD1 for D (6 bases). Germline loops: CDR1 ENHRY, CDR2 SYGVKD. V was trimmed by 3 bases and J by 8 bases, leaving 13 bases between them. The CDR3 length is 13 residues. The CDR3 DNA follows: TGTGCCATCAGTGACGGGACACCGGGGGGCTACACCTTC. Residues: CAISDGTPGGYTF.

In its sample, this clone was seen once. The V gene is TRBV7-9, the J gene TRBJ1-4; no clear D gene. V was clipped by 4 bases and J by 4 bases, with 4 bases between them. From germline, CDR1 is SEHNR and CDR2 FQNEAQ (reference sequence). The CDR3 spans 12 residues. The CDR3 region is CASSSSNEKLFF. The CDR3 DNA follows: TGTGCCAGCAGCTCCAGTAATGAAAAACTGTTTTTT.

The chain carries TRBV11-3 and TRBJ2-2; D perhaps matches TRBD2 (5 bases). The V gene's germline CDR1 is SGHNT and CDR2 YENEEA. The CDR3 sequence is 16 residues long. V lost 5 bases to trimming and J lost 6 bases, with 19 bases between them. This CDR3 reads CASSKRPGSGSGELFF. The CDR3 DNA sequence: TGTGCCAGCAGCAAGAGGCCGGGAAGTGGTTCCGGGGAGCTGTTTTTT.

The chain recombines TRBV27 with TRBJ1-2; possible D gene TRBD1, 5 bases. The CDR3 totals 17 residues. The germline CDR1 and CDR2 sequences are MNHEY and SMNVEV (reference sequence). The V gene lost 6 bases and the J gene lost 5 bases, with 25 bases spanning the gap. The CDR3 sequence: CASSLTPTGVKGYGYTF. The CDR3 nucleotides are TGTGCCAGCAGCCTTACCCCCACGGGGGTTAAAGGGTATGGCTACACCTTC.

The rearrangement links TRBV7-8 to TRBJ2-3; D remains unclear. CDR1 and CDR2 from the germline V gene are SGHVS and FQNEAQ. V gave up 2 bases and J gave up 0 bases, with 9 bases separating them. The CDR3 extends over 15 amino acids. The CDR3 loop reads CASSLLASSTDTQYF. In DNA, the CDR3 is TGTGCCAGCAGCTTATTGGCCTCCAGCACAGATACGCAGTATTTT.

The chain combines TRBV11-1 with TRBJ2-3; the D is unclear. The CDR3 has 13 residues. Deletions cut 5 bases from V and 3 bases from J, with 9 bases between. The germline CDR1 and CDR2 sequences are SGHAT and FQDESV (reference sequence). This CDR3 is CASSLYFTDTQYF. CDR3 sequence (DNA): TGTGCCAGCAGCCTATACTTTACAGATACGCAGTATTTT.

The rearrangement links TRBV27 to TRBJ2-1; D is perhaps TRBD2 (5 bases). The germline V and J ends were trimmed by 6 bases and 11 bases, with 11 bases remaining between them. The CDR3 is made up of 11 amino acids. Germline assignment: CDR1 MNHEY and CDR2 SMNVEV (reference sequence). The CDR3 DNA is TGTGCCAGCAGGGCGGGCCAAAAGCAGTTCTTC. Translated, it gives CASRAGQKQFF.

In this sample, this clone turned up once. The rearrangement links TRBV27 to TRBJ2-2; 12 bases line up with TRBD2. V dropped 6 bases and J dropped 1; count of bases not matched to a gene: 6. The CDR3 loop spans 17 amino acids. The germline CDR1 and CDR2 sequences are MNHEY and SMNVEV (reference sequence). DNA of the CDR3: TGTGCCAGCAGAACCAGGACTAGCGGGGTGAACACCGGGGAGCTGTTTTTT. It encodes CASRTRTSGVNTGELFF.

The chain is built from TRBV28 and TRBJ2-3; D unclear. Germline V gives CDR1 MDHEN, CDR2 SYDVKM. The germline V and J ends were trimmed by 6 bases and 1 base, with 11 bases remaining between them. CDR3 length: 14 amino acids. CDR3 loop: CASRSSEGTDTQYF. DNA for the CDR3: TGTGCCAGCAGATCTAGTGAGGGCACAGATACGCAGTATTTT.

V gene TRBV9 combines with J gene TRBJ1-1; no clear D. Per the germline V gene, CDR1 is SGDLS and CDR2 is YYNGEE. There are 15 residues in the CDR3. Between the trimmed V and J ends, which lost 0 bases and 1 base, there was a span of 10 bases. The CDR3 protein is CASSVASGSNTEAFF. The CDR3 DNA reads TGTGCCAGCAGCGTAGCGTCGGGGTCGAACACTGAAGCTTTCTTT.

This clone was found a few times. The chain uses TRBV11-2 and TRBJ1-1; a weak D match, TRBD1 (5 bases). Trimming left V 5 bases short and J 5 bases short, with 18 bases between. This CDR3 region has 15 residues. Germline V gene sequence: CDR1 SGHAT, CDR2 FQNNGV. The CDR3 region has the DNA TGTGCCAGCAGCATGAAGATGGGGGGGAGAACTGAAGCTTTCTTT. This translates into CASSMKMGGRTEAFF.

This chain joins TRBV15 and TRBJ1-6, with D unclear. Germline V CDR1 and CDR2: LNHNV, YYDKDF (reference sequence). CDR3 length: 17 amino acids. Trimming cost V 1 base and J 0 bases, with 10 bases left between them. The CDR3 DNA reads as TGTGCCACCAGCAGAGTACGCGGAAGCTCCTATAATTCACCCCTCCACTTT. Its protein is CATSRVRGSSYNSPLHF.

The chain links TRBV28 to TRBJ2-7, with 8 bases that match TRBD1. The germline V gene has CDR1 MDHEN and CDR2 SYDVKM. Trimming at V came to 5 bases and at J to 10 bases, leaving 7 bases not matched to a gene. The CDR3 consists of 12 residues. The CDR3 nucleotides read TGTGCCAGCAGTACCGGACAGGGACGTCAGTACTTC. The encoded protein is CASSTGQGRQYF.

This clone is a singleton in its sample. The rearrangement links TRBV19 to TRBJ2-2; TRBD2 agrees at 12 bases. Germline CDR1 LNHDA, CDR2 SQIVND (reference sequence). This CDR3 has 16 residues. Trimming took 5 bases from V and 7 from J; bases not matched to a gene: 8. Here the CDR3 DNA reads TGTGCCAGTAGTTACCTAGCGGGGGGGCCGGACGGGGAGCTGTTTTTT. Translated, it gives CASSYLAGGPDGELFF. The full variable domain, with the rest looked up from reference TRBV19 and TRBJ2-2, is DGGITQSPKYLFRKEGQNVTLSCEQNLNHDAMYWYRQDPGQGLRLIYYSQIVNDFQKGDIAEGYSVSREKKESFPLTVTSAQKNPTAFYLCASSYLAGGPDGELFFGEGSRLTVL.

This sequence joins TRBV19 and TRBJ2-7; D is perhaps TRBD1 (5 bases). Germline V lookup: CDR1 LNHDA, CDR2 SQIVND (reference sequence). With 5 bases removed from V and 6 bases from J, the gap between germline ends came to 20 bases. This CDR3 is 15 amino acids long. CDR3 coding DNA: TGTGCCAGTAGTTGGAACGGCAGGGCGAGTCGCGAGCAGTACTTC. Translating it yields CASSWNGRASREQYF.

The chain is built from TRBV6-1 and TRBJ2-7, with 10 bases aligning to TRBD1. The V and J ends lost 2 bases and 2 bases, in that order; junction bases with no gene match: 3. The CDR3 is made up of 15 amino acids. CDR1 and CDR2 (germline): MNHNS, SASEGT. CDR3 nucleotides: TGTGCCAGCAGTGAATGGGGGACAGGGGCCTACGAGCAGTACTTC. Translated: CASSEWGTGAYEQYF.

The chain is built from TRBV5-6 and TRBJ2-5; TRBD1 might be the D (6 bases). This CDR3 contains 15 residues. CDR1 and CDR2 from the germline V gene are SGHDT and YYEEEE. Trimming removed 2 bases at V and 5 bases at J, with 16 bases between. The CDR3 spells CASSLSRGLVETQYF. The DNA of the CDR3 is TGTGCCAGCAGCTTAAGCAGGGGCCTTGTGGAGACCCAGTACTTC.

This chain links TRBV6-6 with TRBJ1-3; 10 nucleotides agree with TRBD1. Germline CDR1 is MNHNY and CDR2 is SVGAGI (reference sequence). CDR3 size: 17 residues. The ends lost 6 bases at V and 4 bases at J; junction bases unmatched: 12. CDR3 coding DNA: TGTGCCAGCAGCCGAATGAGTGGGACAGGGGTCGGAAACACCATATATTTT. It specifies CASSRMSGTGVGNTIYF.

This sequence joins TRBV7-2 and TRBJ1-5; D not resolved. From germline, CDR1 is SGHTA and CDR2 FQGNSA. V gave up 3 bases and J gave up 5 bases, with 8 bases separating them. The CDR3 contains 13 residues. Here the CDR3 DNA reads TGTGCCAGCAGCTTGAACCGAGATCAGCCCCAGCATTTT. Translation gives CASSLNRDQPQHF.

This clone was detected only a few times. The chain links TRBV3-1 (or the pseudogene TRBV3-2) to TRBJ2-5, with D possibly being TRBD1 (6 bases). The germline V gene has CDR1 LGHDT and CDR2 YNNKEL (reference sequence). Trimming cost V 8 bases and J 4 bases, with 14 bases left between them. The CDR3 totals 13 residues. The CDR3 DNA reads as TGTGCCAGCGGGGACACTTGGGGAGAGACCCAGTACTTC. Amino acid sequence: CASGDTWGETQYF.

The sample holds a few counts of this clone. The chain is built from TRBV6-6 and TRBJ1-5; TRBD1 might be the D (6 bases). The germline CDR1 and CDR2 sequences are MNHNY and SVGAGI (reference sequence). CDR3 length: 15 amino acids. Trimming cost V 4 bases and J 7 bases, with 17 bases left between them. The CDR3 reads CASSFRQAVSQPQHF. For the CDR3, the DNA is TGTGCCAGCAGTTTTCGACAGGCAGTCAGCCAGCCCCAGCATTTT.

V and J are TRBV7-2 and TRBJ2-3; 8 bases align to TRBD1. CDR3 length: 14 residues. Looked up from germline, CDR1 is SGHTA and CDR2 is FQGNSA. V gave up 5 bases and J gave up 7 bases; unmatched junction bases: 8. The CDR3 coding sequence is TGTGCCAGCAGCCTCGGACAGGGCCCAAATACGCAGTATTTT. The encoded protein is CASSLGQGPNTQYF.

This sequence joins TRBV7-8 and TRBJ1-6, with 9 bases identical to TRBD1. This CDR3 has 15 amino acids. V lost 5 bases, J lost 11 bases, and 10 bases stayed unmatched. CDR1 and CDR2 from the germline V gene are SGHVS and FQNEAQ. The CDR3 is CASSDPTGGIPPLHF. The CDR3 DNA is TGTGCCAGCAGCGACCCAACAGGGGGCATTCCACCCCTCCACTTT.

The chain couples TRBV2 to TRBJ2-5; the match to TRBD2 covers 7 bases. The CDR3 totals 14 residues. The ends lost 6 bases at V and 2 bases at J; junction bases unmatched: 6. Germline lookup yields CDR1 SNHLY and CDR2 FYNNEI. The CDR3 here is CASRGLAVQETQYF. The CDR3, as DNA: TGTGCCAGCAGGGGGCTAGCGGTTCAAGAGACCCAGTACTTC.

The chain links TRBV7-8 to TRBJ1-2; TRBD1 agrees at 9 bases. The V and J ends lost 4 bases and 2 bases, in that order; junction bases with no gene match: 2. The CDR3 is made up of 14 amino acids. Germline-derived CDR1 and CDR2 are SGHVS and FQNEAQ. The CDR3 loop reads CASSSGQGNYGYTF. The CDR3 DNA reads as TGTGCCAGCAGCTCGGGACAGGGCAACTATGGCTACACCTTC.

The chain uses TRBV2 and TRBJ2-2; 10 nucleotides align to TRBD2. V lost 5 bases, J lost 7 bases, and 4 bases stayed unmatched. Germline-derived CDR1 and CDR2 are SNHLY and FYNNEI. This CDR3 contains 14 residues. CDR3 region: CASSTGLAIGELFF. The CDR3 region has the DNA TGTGCCAGCAGTACGGGACTAGCGATCGGGGAGCTGTTTTTT.

The genes are TRBV29-1 and TRBJ1-2; TRBD1 aligns across 9 bases. Germline V CDR1 and CDR2: SQVTM, ANQGSEA. The length of the CDR3 is 12 residues. V gave up 7 bases and J gave up 3 bases; unmatched junction bases: 3. The CDR3 spells CSERTGDYGYTF. Written as DNA, the CDR3 is TGCAGCGAGAGGACAGGGGACTATGGCTACACCTTC.

The CDR3 DNA follows: TGTGCCAGCAGCCGAGCCCTGCGCACTGAAGCTTTCTTT. Translated: CASSRALRTEAFF. V is TRBV14 and J is TRBJ1-1; D is unresolved. V was pared by 4 bases and J by 4 bases, with 10 bases between. The CDR3 contains 13 residues. CDR1 SGHDN and CDR2 FVKESK come from the germline V gene.

This clone was counted a single time. The rearrangement joins TRBV5-6 to TRBJ2-3; 7 bases are shared with TRBD2. The length of the CDR3 is 17 residues. Germline V gives CDR1 SGHDT, CDR2 YYEEEE. The junction had 11 bases not matched to a gene; V was cut back by 4 bases and J by 0 bases. The CDR3 reads CASSTRGELISTDTQYF. The DNA of the CDR3 is TGTGCCAGCAGCACCCGGGGGGAGCTAATTAGCACAGATACGCAGTATTTT.

The rearrangement joins TRBV12-3 or TRBV12-4 to TRBJ1-1; the D is unclear. The CDR3 totals 13 residues. The V end was cut by 4 bases, the J end by 5 bases, with 11 bases between. CDR3: CASSSHRGTEAFF. The DNA of the CDR3 is TGTGCCAGCAGTTCTCATCGGGGAACTGAAGCTTTCTTT.

CDR3 region: CSVVSGDNYGYTF. CDR3 nucleotides: TGCAGCGTTGTATCCGGAGATAACTATGGCTACACCTTC. This chain links TRBV29-1 with TRBJ1-2; D uncertain. The length of the CDR3 is 13 residues. From germline, CDR1 is SQVTM and CDR2 ANQGSEA. V lost 4 bases and J 1 base, leaving 10 bases between the germline ends.